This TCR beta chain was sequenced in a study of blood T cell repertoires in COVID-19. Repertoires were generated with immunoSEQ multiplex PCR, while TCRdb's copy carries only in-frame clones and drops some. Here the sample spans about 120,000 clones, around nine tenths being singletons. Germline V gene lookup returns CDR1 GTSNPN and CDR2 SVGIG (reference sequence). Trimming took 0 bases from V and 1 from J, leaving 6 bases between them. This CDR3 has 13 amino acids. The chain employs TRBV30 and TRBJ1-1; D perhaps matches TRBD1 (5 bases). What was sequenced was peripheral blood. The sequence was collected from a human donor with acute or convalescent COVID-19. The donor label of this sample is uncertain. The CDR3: CAWSVRGNTEAFF. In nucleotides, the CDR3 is TGTGCCTGGAGTGTTAGGGGGAACACTGAAGCTTTCTTT.